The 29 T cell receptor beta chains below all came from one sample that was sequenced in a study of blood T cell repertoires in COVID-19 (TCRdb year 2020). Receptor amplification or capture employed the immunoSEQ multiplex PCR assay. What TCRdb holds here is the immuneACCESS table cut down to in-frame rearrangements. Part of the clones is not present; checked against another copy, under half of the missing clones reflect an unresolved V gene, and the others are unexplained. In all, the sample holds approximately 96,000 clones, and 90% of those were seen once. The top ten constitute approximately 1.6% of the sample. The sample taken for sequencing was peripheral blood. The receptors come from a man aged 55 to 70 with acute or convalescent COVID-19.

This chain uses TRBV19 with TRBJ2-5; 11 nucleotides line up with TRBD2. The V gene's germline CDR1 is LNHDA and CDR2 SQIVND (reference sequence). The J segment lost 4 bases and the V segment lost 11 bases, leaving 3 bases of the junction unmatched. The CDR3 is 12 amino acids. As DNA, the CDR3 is TGTGCCGTAGCGGGAGGGGGAGAGACCCAGTACTTC. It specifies CAVAGGGETQYF.

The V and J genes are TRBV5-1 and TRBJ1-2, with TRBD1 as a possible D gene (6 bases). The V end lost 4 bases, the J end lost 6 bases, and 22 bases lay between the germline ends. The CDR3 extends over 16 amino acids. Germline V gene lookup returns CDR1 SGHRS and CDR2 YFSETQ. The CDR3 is CASSLSAGTITNGYTF. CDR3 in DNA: TGCGCCAGCAGCCTGTCTGCCGGGACAATTACGAATGGCTACACCTTC.

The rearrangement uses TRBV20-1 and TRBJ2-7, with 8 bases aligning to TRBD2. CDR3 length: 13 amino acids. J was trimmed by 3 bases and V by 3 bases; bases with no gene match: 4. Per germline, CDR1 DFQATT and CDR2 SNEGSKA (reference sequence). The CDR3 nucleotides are TGCAGTGCTAGTAGCGGGGCCCGCTACGAGCAGTACTTC. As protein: CSASSGARYEQYF.

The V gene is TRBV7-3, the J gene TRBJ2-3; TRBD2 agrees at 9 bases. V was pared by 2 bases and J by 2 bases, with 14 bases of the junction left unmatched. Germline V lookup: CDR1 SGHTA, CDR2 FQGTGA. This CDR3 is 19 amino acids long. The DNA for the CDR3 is TGTGCCAGCAGCTTATTAATAACGCGGGAGGGCCGGGTCACAGATACGCAGTATTTT. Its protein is CASSLLITREGRVTDTQYF.

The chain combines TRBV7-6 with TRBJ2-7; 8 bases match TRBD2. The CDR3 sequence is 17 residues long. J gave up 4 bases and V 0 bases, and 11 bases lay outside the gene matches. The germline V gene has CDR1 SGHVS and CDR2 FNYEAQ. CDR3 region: CASSLAGSGSGKYEQYF. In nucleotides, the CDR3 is TGTGCCAGCAGCTTAGCGGGGTCTGGTAGCGGGAAGTACGAGCAGTACTTC.

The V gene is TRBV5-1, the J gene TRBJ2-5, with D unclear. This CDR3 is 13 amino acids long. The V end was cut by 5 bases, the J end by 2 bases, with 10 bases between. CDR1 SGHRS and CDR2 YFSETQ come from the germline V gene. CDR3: CASRTTRQETQYF. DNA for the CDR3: TGCGCCAGCAGAACAACCAGACAAGAGACCCAGTACTTC.

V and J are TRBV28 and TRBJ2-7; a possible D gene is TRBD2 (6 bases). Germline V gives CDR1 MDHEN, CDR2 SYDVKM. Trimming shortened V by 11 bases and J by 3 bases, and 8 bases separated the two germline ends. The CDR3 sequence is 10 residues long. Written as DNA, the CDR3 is TGTGCCTCGGGGGTCTACGAGCAGTACTTC. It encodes CASGVYEQYF. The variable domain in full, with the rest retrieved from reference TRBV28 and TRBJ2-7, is DVKVTQSSRYLVKRTGEKVFLECVQDMDHENMFWYRQDPGLGLRLIYFSYDVKMKEKGDIPEGYSVSREKKERFSLILESASTNQTSMYLCASGVYEQYFGPGTRLTVT.

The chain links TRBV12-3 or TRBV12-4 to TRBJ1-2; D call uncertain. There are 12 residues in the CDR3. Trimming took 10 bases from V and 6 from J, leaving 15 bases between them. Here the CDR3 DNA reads TGTGCCATCCGGGCTCTTAGCGATGGCTACACCTTC. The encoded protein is CAIRALSDGYTF.

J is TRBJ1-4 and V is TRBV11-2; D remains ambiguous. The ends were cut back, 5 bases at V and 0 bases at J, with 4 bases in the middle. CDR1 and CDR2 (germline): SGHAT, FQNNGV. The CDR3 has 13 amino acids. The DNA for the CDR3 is TGTGCCAGCAGCCTTGCAACTAATGAAAAACTGTTTTTT. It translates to CASSLATNEKLFF.

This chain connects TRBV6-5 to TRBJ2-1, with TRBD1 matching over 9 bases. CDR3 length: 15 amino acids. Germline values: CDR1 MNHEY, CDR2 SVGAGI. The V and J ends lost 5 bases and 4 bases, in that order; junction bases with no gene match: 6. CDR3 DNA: TGTGCCAGCAGTCGTGGGACAGGGCAATACAATGAGCAGTTCTTC. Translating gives CASSRGTGQYNEQFF.

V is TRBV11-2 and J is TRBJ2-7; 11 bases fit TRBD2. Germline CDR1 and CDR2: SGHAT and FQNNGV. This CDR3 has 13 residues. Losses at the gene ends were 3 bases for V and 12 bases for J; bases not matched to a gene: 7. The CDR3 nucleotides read TGTGCCAGCAGCTTGGGACTAGCGGAGCCCGGGTACTTC. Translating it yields CASSLGLAEPGYF.

DNA of the CDR3: TGTGCCAGCAGCTCGGGGGGAGGGGGCAATCAGCCCCAGCATTTT. Amino acids: CASSSGGGGNQPQHF. This rearrangement joins TRBV6-5 to TRBJ1-5, with D perhaps TRBD1 (5 bases). V lost 6 bases, J lost 2 bases, and 14 bases lay in between. The CDR3 loop spans 15 amino acids. Germline V gives CDR1 MNHEY, CDR2 SVGAGI.

The CDR3 DNA sequence: TGTGCCAGTAGTGGAGGACTCCGGGGGGAAAAACTGTTTTTT. As protein: CASSGGLRGEKLFF. The V gene is TRBV19, the J gene TRBJ1-4; possible D gene TRBD1, 5 bases. The germline V gene encodes CDR1 LNHDA and CDR2 SQIVND (reference sequence). Deletions cut 5 bases from V and 8 bases from J, with 15 bases between. This CDR3 is 14 amino acids long.

CDR3 sequence: CSVDPSYNEQFF. The CDR3 DNA reads TGCAGCGTTGACCCTTCCTACAATGAGCAGTTCTTC. This chain joins TRBV29-1 and TRBJ2-1; D not resolved. V gave up 3 bases and J gave up 1 base, with 4 bases separating them. CDR1 and CDR2 from the germline V gene are SQVTM and ANQGSEA. CDR3 length: 12 amino acids.

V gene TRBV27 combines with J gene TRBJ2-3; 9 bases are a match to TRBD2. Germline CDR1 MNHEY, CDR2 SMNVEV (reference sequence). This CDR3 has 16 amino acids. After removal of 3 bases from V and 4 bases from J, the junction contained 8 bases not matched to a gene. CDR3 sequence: CASSFYSGSDADTQYF. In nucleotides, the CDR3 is TGTGCCAGCAGTTTCTATAGCGGGAGCGACGCAGATACGCAGTATTTT.

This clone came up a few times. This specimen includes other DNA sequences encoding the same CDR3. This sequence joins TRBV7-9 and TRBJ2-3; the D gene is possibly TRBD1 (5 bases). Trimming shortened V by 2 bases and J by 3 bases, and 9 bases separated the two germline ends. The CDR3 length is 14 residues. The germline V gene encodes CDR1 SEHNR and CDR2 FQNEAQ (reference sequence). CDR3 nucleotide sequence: TGTGCCAGCAGCTTAAATCAGGGAACAGATACGCAGTATTTT. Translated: CASSLNQGTDTQYF.

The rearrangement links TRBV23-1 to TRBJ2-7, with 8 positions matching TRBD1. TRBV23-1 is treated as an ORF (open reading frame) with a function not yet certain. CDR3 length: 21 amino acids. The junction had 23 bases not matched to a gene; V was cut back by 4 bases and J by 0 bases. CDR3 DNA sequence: TGCGCCAGCAGTCCCCTTGAATCGGCCAGGGGGCATTATCGGAACTCCTACGAGCAGTACTTC. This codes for CASSPLESARGHYRNSYEQYF.

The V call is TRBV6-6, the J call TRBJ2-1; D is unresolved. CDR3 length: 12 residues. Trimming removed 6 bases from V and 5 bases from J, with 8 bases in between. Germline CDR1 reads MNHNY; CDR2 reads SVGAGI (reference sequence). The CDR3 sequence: CASSPRDNEQFF. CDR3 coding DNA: TGTGCCAGCAGCCCCCGAGACAATGAGCAGTTCTTC.

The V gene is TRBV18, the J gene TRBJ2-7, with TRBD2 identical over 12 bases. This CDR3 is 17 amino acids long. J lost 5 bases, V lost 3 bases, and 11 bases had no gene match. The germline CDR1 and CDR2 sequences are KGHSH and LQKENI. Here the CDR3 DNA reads TGTGCCAGCTCACCCCGTGCGACTAGCGGGAGTATCAACGAGCAGTACTTC. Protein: CASSPRATSGSINEQYF.

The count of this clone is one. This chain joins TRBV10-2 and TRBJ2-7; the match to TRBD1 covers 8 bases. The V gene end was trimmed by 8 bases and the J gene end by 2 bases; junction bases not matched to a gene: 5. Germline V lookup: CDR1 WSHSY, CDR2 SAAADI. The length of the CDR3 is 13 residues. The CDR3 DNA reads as TGCGCCAGCGGGGGACAGGTTGCCTACGAGCAGTACTTC. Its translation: CASGGQVAYEQYF.

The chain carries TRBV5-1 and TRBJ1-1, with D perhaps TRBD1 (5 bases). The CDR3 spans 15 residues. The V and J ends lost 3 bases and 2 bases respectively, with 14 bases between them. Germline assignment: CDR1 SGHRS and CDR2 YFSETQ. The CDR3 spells CASSSTGAYNTEAFF. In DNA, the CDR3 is TGCGCCAGCAGCTCAACAGGCGCCTATAACACTGAAGCTTTCTTT. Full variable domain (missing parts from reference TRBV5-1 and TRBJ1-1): KAGVTQTPRYLIKTRGQQVTLSCSPISGHRSVSWYQQTPGQGLQFLFEYFSETQRNKGNFPGRFSGRQFSNSRSEMNVSTLELGDSALYLCASSSTGAYNTEAFFGQGTRLTVV.

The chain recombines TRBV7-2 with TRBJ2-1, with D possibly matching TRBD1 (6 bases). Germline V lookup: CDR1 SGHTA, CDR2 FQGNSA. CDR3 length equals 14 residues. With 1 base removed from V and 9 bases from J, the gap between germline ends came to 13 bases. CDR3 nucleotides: TGTGCCAGCAGCTTAGGTAGGGGGTTGGTTGAGCAGTTCTTC. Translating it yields CASSLGRGLVEQFF. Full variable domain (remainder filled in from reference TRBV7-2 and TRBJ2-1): GAGVSQSPSNKVTEKGKDVELRCDPISGHTALYWYRQSLGQGLEFLIYFQGNSAPDKSGLPSDRFSAERTGGSVSTLTIQRTQQEDSAVYLCASSLGRGLVEQFFGPGTRLTVL.

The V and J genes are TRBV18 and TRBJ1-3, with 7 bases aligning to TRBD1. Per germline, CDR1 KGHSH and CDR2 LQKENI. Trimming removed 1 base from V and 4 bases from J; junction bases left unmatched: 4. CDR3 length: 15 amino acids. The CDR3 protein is CASSPLGQVGNTIYF. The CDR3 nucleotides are TGTGCCAGCTCACCACTCGGACAGGTCGGAAACACCATATATTTT.

This chain's CDR3 is CASSYGASGGFSYEQYF. For the CDR3, the DNA is TGTGCCAGCAGTTACGGGGCTAGCGGGGGCTTCTCCTACGAGCAGTACTTC. The chain couples TRBV6-2 or TRBV6-3 to TRBJ2-7, with TRBD2 matching over 10 bases. CDR1 and CDR2 from the germline V gene are MNHEY and SVGEGT. The CDR3 has 17 amino acids. V shed 2 bases, J shed 0 bases, and the junction held 7 bases outside the gene matches.

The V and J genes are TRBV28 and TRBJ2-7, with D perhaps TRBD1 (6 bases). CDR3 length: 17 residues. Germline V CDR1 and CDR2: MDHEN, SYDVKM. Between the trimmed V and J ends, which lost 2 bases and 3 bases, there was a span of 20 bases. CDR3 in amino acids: CASSLGGLESKLYEQYF. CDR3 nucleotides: TGTGCCAGCAGTTTAGGGGGCCTGGAATCCAAGCTCTACGAGCAGTACTTC.

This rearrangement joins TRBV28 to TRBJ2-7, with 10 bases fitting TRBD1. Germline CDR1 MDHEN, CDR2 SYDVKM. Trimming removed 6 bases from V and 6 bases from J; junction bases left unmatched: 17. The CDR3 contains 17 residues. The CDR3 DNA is TGTGCCAGCAGCTCCGTCCGGGTGCGGGGACAGGGGTCCGAGCAGTACTTC. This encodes CASSSVRVRGQGSEQYF.

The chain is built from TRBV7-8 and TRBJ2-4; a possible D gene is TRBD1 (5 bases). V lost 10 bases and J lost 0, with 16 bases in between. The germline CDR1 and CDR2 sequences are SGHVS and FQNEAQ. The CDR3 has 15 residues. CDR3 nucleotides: TGTGCCACCGCGCAAGACAGAATAGCCAAAAACATTCAGTACTTC. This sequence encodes CATAQDRIAKNIQYF.

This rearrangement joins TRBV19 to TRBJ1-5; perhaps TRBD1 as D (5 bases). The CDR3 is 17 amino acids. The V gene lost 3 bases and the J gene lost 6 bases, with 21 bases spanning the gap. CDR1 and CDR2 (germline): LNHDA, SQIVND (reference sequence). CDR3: CASSIWGRRGDVQPQHF. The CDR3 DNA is TGTGCCAGTAGTATTTGGGGTCGACGGGGGGATGTTCAGCCCCAGCATTTT.

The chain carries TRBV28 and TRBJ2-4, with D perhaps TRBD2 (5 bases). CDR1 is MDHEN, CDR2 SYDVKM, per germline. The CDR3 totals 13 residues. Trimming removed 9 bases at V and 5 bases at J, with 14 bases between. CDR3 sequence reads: CASCYTRQNIQYF. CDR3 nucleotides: TGTGCCAGTTGTTACACTAGGCAAAACATTCAGTACTTC. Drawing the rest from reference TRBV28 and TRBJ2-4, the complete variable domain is DVKVTQSSRYLVKRTGEKVFLECVQDMDHENMFWYRQDPGLGLRLIYFSYDVKMKEKGDIPEGYSVSREKKERFSLILESASTNQTSMYLCASCYTRQNIQYFGAGTRLSVL.